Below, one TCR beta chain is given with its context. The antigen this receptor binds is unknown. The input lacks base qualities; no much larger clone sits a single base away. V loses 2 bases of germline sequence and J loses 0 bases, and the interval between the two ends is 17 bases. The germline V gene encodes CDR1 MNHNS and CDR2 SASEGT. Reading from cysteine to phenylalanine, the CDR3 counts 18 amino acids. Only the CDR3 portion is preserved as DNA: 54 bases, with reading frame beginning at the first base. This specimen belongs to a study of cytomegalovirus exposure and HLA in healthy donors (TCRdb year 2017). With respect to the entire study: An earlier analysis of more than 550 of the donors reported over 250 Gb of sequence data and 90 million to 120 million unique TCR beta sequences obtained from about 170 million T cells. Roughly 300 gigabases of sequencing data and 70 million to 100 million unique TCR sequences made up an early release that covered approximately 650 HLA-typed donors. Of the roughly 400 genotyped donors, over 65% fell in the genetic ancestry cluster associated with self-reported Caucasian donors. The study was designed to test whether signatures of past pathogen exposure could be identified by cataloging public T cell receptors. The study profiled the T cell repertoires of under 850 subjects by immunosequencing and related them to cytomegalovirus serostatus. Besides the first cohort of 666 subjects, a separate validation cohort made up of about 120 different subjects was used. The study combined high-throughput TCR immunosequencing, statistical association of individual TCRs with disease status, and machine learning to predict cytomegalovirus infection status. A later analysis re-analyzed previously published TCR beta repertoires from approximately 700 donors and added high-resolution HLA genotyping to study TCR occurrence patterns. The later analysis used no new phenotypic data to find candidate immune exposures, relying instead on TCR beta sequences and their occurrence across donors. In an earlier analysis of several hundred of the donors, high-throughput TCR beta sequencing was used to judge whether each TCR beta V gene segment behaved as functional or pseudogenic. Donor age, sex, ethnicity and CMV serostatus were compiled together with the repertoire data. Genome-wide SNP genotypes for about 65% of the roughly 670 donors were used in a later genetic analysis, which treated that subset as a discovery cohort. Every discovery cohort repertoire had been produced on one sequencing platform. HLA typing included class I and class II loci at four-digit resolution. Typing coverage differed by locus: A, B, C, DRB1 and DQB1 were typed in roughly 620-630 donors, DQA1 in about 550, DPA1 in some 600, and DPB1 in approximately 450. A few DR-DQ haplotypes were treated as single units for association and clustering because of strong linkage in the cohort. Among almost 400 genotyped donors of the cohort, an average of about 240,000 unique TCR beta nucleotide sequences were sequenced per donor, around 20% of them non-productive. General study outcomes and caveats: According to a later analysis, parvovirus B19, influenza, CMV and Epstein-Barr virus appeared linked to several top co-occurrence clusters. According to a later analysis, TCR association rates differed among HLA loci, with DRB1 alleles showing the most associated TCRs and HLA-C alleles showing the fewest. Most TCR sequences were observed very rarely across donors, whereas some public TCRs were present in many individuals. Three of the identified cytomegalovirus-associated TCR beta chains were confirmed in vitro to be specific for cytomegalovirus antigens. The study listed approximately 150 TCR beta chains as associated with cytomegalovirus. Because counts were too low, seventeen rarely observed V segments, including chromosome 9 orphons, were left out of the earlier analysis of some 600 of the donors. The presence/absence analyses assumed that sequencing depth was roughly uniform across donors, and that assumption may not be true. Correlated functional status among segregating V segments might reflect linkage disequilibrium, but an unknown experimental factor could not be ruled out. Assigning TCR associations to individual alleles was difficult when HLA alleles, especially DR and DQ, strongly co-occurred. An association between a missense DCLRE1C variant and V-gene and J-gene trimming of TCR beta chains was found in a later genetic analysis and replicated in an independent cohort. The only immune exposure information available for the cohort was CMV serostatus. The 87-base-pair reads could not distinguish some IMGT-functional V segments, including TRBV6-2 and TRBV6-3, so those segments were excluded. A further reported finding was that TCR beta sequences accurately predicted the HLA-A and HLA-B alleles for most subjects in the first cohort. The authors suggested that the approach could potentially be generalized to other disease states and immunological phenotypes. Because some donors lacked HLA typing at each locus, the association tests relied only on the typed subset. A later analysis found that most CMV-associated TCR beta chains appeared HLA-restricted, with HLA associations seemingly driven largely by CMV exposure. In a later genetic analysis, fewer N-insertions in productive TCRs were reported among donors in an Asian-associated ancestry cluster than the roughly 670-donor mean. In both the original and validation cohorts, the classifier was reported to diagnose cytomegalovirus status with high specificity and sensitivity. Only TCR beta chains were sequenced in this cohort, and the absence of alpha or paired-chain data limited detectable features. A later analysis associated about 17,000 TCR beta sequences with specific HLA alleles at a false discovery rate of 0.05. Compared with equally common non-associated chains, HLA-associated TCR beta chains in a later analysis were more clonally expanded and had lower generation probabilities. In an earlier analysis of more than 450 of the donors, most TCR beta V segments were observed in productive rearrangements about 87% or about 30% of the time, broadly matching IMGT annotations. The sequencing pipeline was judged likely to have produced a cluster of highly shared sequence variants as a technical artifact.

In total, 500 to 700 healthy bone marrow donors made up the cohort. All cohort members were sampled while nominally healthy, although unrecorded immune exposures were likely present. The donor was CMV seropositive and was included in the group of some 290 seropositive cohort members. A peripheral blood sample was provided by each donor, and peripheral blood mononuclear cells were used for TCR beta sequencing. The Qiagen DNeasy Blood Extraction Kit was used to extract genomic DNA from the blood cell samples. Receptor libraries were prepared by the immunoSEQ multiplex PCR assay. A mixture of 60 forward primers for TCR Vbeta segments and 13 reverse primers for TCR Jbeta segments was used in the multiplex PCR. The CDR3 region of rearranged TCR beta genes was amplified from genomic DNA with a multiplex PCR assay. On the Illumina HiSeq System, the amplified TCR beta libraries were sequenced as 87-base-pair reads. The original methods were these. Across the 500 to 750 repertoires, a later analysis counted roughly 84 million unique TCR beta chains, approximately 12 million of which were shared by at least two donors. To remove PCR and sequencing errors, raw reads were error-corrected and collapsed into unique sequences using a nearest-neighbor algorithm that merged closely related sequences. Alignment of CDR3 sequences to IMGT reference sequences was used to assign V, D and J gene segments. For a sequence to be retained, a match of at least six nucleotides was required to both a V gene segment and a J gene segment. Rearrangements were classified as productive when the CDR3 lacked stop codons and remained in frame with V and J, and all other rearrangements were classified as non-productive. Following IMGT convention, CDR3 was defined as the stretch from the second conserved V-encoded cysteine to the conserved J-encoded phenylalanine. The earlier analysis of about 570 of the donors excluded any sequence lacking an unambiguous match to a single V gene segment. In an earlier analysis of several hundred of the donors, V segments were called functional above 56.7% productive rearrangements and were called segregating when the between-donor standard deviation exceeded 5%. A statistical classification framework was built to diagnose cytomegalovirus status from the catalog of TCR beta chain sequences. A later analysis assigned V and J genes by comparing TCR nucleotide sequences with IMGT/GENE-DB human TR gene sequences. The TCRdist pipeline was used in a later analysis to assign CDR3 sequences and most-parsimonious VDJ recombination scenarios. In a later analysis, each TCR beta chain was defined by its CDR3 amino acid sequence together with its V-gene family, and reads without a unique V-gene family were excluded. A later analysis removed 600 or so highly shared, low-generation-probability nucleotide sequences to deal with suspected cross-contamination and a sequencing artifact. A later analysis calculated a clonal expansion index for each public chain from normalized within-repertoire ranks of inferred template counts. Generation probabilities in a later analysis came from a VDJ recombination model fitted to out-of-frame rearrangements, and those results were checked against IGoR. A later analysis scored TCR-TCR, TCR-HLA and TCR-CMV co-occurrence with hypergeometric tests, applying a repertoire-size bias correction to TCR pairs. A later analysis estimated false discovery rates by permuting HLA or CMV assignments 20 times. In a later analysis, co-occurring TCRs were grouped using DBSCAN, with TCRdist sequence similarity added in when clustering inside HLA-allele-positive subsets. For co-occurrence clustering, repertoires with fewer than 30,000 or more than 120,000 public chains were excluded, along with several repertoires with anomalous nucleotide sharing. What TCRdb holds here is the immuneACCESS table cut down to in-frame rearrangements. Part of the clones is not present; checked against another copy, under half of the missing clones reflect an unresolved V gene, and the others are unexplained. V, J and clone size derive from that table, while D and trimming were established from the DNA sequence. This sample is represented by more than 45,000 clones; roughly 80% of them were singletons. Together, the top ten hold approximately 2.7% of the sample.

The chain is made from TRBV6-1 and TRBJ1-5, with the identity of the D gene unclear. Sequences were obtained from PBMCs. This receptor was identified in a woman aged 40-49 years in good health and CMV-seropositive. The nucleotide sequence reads TGTGCCAGCAGTGAATACCCCCCCGCTACCCATAGCAATCAGCCCCAGCATTTT. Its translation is CASSEYPPATHSNQPQHF.